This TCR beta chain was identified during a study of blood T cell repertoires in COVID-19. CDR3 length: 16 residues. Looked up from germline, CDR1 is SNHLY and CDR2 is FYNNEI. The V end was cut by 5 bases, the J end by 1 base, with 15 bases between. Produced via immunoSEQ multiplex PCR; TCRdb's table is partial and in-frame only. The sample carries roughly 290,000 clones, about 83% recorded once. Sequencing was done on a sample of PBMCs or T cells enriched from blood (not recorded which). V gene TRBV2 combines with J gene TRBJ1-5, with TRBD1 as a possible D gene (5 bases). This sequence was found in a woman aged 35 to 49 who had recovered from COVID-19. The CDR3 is CASSIQGAGSNQPQHF. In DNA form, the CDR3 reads TGTGCCAGCAGTATTCAGGGCGCGGGGAGCAATCAGCCCCAGCATTTT.